A single sample gave rise to the 25 T cell receptor beta chains below, sequenced in a study of T cell changes during pregnancy in multiple sclerosis. Clones were sequenced by immunoSEQ multiplex PCR, and TCRdb holds only the in-frame ones, with some missing. The profile shows about 50,000 clones, 80% to 95% of them singletons. Here the sequenced sample was CD4+ T cells from peripheral blood mononuclear cells, taken in the second trimester of pregnancy. The source of these receptors is a female donor with multiple sclerosis, enrolled in a pregnancy study.

The chain recombines TRBV20-1 with TRBJ1-3, with no clear D. Germline V CDR1 and CDR2: DFQATT, SNEGSKA (reference sequence). CDR3 length: 10 amino acids. V was trimmed by 5 bases and J by 4 bases, leaving 3 bases between them. Here the CDR3 reads CSAQGNTIYF. The CDR3 DNA sequence: TGCAGTGCTCAGGGAAACACCATATATTTT.

This clone was recorded only once. The V gene is TRBV7-2, the J gene TRBJ2-1, with 7 bases lining up with TRBD2. V dropped 4 bases and J dropped 7; count of bases not matched to a gene: 7. CDR1 SGHTA and CDR2 FQGNSA come from the germline V gene. The CDR3 totals 14 residues. The CDR3 nucleotides are TGTGCCAGCAGCTCCTATAGCGGGCGGAATGAGCAGTTCTTC. Translated: CASSSYSGRNEQFF. Full variable domain (missing parts from reference TRBV7-2 and TRBJ2-1): GAGVSQSPSNKVTEKGKDVELRCDPISGHTALYWYRQSLGQGLEFLIYFQGNSAPDKSGLPSDRFSAERTGGSVSTLTIQRTQQEDSAVYLCASSSYSGRNEQFFGPGTRLTVL.

This clone has only one observation. The V call is TRBV9, the J call TRBJ1-2, with D maybe TRBD1 (6 bases). Trimming cost V 1 base and J 8 bases, with 21 bases left between them. This CDR3 contains 16 residues. CDR1 and CDR2 from the germline V gene are SGDLS and YYNGEE. CDR3 in amino acids: CASSVPAYPGVEGYTF. The CDR3 nucleotides read TGTGCCAGCAGCGTACCCGCCTACCCAGGGGTAGAAGGCTACACCTTC.

V gene TRBV7-8 combines with J gene TRBJ1-6, with unresolved D. V was shortened by 5 bases and J by 4 bases, with 21 bases between the two germline ends. Germline V gene sequence: CDR1 SGHVS, CDR2 FQNEAQ. This CDR3 has 18 amino acids. CDR3 in amino acids: CASSPRGNPDRYNSPLHF. DNA of the CDR3: TGTGCCAGCAGCCCACGGGGAAATCCCGACCGATATAATTCACCCCTCCACTTT.

This clone was found a few times. This chain links TRBV19 with TRBJ1-1; the D is unclear. V lost 7 bases, J lost 1 base, and 10 bases lay in between. Germline assignment: CDR1 LNHDA and CDR2 SQIVND (reference sequence). The CDR3 covers 13 residues. The CDR3 DNA sequence: TGTGCCAGTACTCTATTGTGGAACACTGAAGCTTTCTTT. Residues: CASTLLWNTEAFF.

This chain joins TRBV6-1 and TRBJ2-6, with TRBD1 as a possible D gene (6 bases). V was clipped by 3 bases and J by 2 bases, with 20 bases between them. The CDR3 consists of 19 residues. CDR1 is MNHNS and CDR2 is SASEGT in the germline V gene. CDR3 protein: CASSEAGYRVIAGANVLTF. The CDR3, as DNA: TGTGCCAGCAGTGAGGCCGGTTACAGGGTCATTGCTGGGGCCAACGTCCTGACTTTC.

This chain links TRBV4-2 with TRBJ2-1, with 9 bases lining up with TRBD2. V was pared by 3 bases and J by 4 bases, with 4 bases of the junction left unmatched. This CDR3 is built from 15 residues. From germline, CDR1 is LGHNA and CDR2 YNFKEQ. The CDR3 sequence: CASSQYSGGYNEQFF. CDR3 nucleotide sequence: TGTGCCAGCAGCCAGTATAGCGGGGGATACAATGAGCAGTTCTTC.

This chain connects TRBV11-2 to TRBJ2-5; 7 nucleotides line up with TRBD1. Unmatched junction bases numbered 6, after V lost 6 bases and J lost 2 bases. Germline-derived CDR1 and CDR2 are SGHAT and FQNNGV. The CDR3 is 14 amino acids. The CDR3 is CASSPNRGQETQYF. CDR3 DNA: TGTGCCAGCAGTCCAAACAGGGGACAAGAGACCCAGTACTTC.

The V gene is TRBV11-2, the J gene TRBJ2-2; D gene ambiguous. The CDR3 is 13 residues long. V was trimmed by 6 bases and J by 4 bases, leaving 9 bases between them. Germline V gene lookup returns CDR1 SGHAT and CDR2 FQNNGV. This chain's CDR3 is CASRGSPTGELFF. The CDR3 bases are TGTGCCAGCAGGGGCAGCCCCACCGGGGAGCTGTTTTTT. The entire variable domain, with the rest obtained from reference TRBV11-2 and TRBJ2-2, is as follows: EAGVAQSPRYKIIEKRQSVAFWCNPISGHATLYWYQQILGQGPKLLIQFQNNGVVDDSQLPKDRFSAERLKGVDSTLKIQPAKLEDSAVYLCASRGSPTGELFFGEGSRLTVL.

The chain couples TRBV5-4 to TRBJ1-5, with D possibly matching TRBD1 (5 bases). The CDR3 extends over 13 amino acids. Germline values: CDR1 SGHNT, CDR2 YYREEE (reference sequence). Trimming pared 4 bases from V and 4 bases from J, leaving 9 bases between. The CDR3 DNA is TGTGCCAGCAGCGTTTCAGGGAATCAGCCCCAGCATTTT. Its translation: CASSVSGNQPQHF.

This sequence joins TRBV6-6 and TRBJ1-2; D possibly corresponds to TRBD1 (5 bases). Trimming removed 5 bases at V and 0 bases at J, with 13 bases between. This CDR3 is built from 15 residues. In germline, CDR1 is MNHNY, CDR2 SVGAGI (reference sequence). CDR3 coding DNA: TGTGCCAGCAGTATTCGACAGCGAGCTAACTATGGCTACACCTTC. It yields the protein CASSIRQRANYGYTF.

The chain is built from TRBV11-2 and TRBJ2-7; D not certain. The CDR3 covers 14 residues. Trimming stripped 2 bases from V and 2 bases from J, with 10 bases between. From germline, CDR1 is SGHAT and CDR2 FQNNGV. The CDR3 spells CASSLTLPPYEQYF. CDR3 coding DNA: TGTGCCAGCAGCTTAACTCTACCACCCTACGAGCAGTACTTC.

The gene calls are TRBV18 and TRBJ1-2; TRBD1 is a possible D gene (6 bases). V lost 3 bases and J lost 8, with 13 bases in between. CDR3 size: 13 residues. From germline, CDR1 is KGHSH and CDR2 LQKENI. CDR3 loop: CASSPQGQEGYTF. CDR3 in DNA: TGTGCCAGCTCACCCCAGGGGCAGGAGGGCTACACCTTC.

CDR3 bases: TGTGCCAGCAGCTTAGCGGGGGGGCTTCGTGAGCAGTTCTTC. It is translated as CASSLAGGLREQFF. V gene TRBV13 combines with J gene TRBJ2-1, with 8 bases lining up with TRBD2. V lost 1 base, J lost 9 bases, and 5 bases stayed unmatched. The CDR3 loop spans 14 amino acids. Germline assignment: CDR1 PRHDT and CDR2 FYEKMQ (reference sequence).

The chain combines TRBV18 with TRBJ1-5, with a weak D call TRBD1 (6 bases). Trimming cost V 0 bases and J 4 bases, with 13 bases left between them. This CDR3 spans 16 amino acids. Germline assignment: CDR1 KGHSH and CDR2 LQKENI. For the CDR3, the DNA is TGTGCCAGCTCACCACCGCTCAGAGGGGGTAATCAGCCCCAGCATTTT. Translated, it gives CASSPPLRGGNQPQHF.

The sample holds one count of this clone. J is TRBJ2-2 and V is TRBV30; D call uncertain. The V gene's germline CDR1 is GTSNPN and CDR2 SVGIG (reference sequence). V dropped 2 bases and J dropped 2 bases, with 3 bases sitting between them. CDR3 length equals 12 residues. This CDR3 is CAWSQNTGELFF. In DNA form, the CDR3 reads TGTGCCTGGAGTCAAAACACCGGGGAGCTGTTTTTT. Full variable domain (rest looked up from reference TRBV30 and TRBJ2-2): SQTIHQWPATLVQPVGSPLSLECTVEGTSNPNLYWYRQAAGRGLQLLFYSVGIGQISSEVPQNLSASRPQDRQFILSSKKLLLSDSGFYLCAWSQNTGELFFGEGSRLTVL.

The V gene is TRBV19, the J gene TRBJ1-1, with D unclear. From germline, CDR1 is LNHDA and CDR2 SQIVND (reference sequence). The CDR3 length is 15 residues. Trimming removed 10 bases at V and 0 bases at J, with 18 bases between. CDR3 in DNA: TGTGCCACCTCTCGTCCGGGAAACCTGAACACTGAAGCTTTCTTT. Its protein product is CATSRPGNLNTEAFF. The whole variable domain, filled in from reference TRBV19 and TRBJ1-1, reads DGGITQSPKYLFRKEGQNVTLSCEQNLNHDAMYWYRQDPGQGLRLIYYSQIVNDFQKGDIAEGYSVSREKKESFPLTVTSAQKNPTAFYLCATSRPGNLNTEAFFGQGTRLTVV.

This clone occurred once. The chain combines TRBV15 with TRBJ2-5; D is perhaps TRBD1 (5 bases). The germline V gene has CDR1 LNHNV and CDR2 YYDKDF (reference sequence). The V end was cut by 5 bases, the J end by 1 base, with 14 bases between. The CDR3 is 15 amino acids. CDR3 nucleotides: TGTGCCACCAGCGCCGTGGGCAGGGCCCAAGAGACCCAGTACTTC. It translates to CATSAVGRAQETQYF.

V gene TRBV18 combines with J gene TRBJ2-3; D unclear. This CDR3 comprises 13 residues. V lost 4 bases to trimming and J lost 2 bases, with 7 bases between them. Germline V CDR1 and CDR2: KGHSH, LQKENI. The CDR3, as DNA: TGTGCCAGCTCACTGACAACCACAGATACGCAGTATTTT. Translation gives CASSLTTTDTQYF.

The CDR3 region has the DNA TGTGCCAGCAGTTATCCTGAAACAGGGTTTGATGGCTACACCTTC. It encodes CASSYPETGFDGYTF. J is TRBJ1-2 and V is TRBV6-5; maybe TRBD1 (6 bases). V lost 3 bases and J lost 6, with 17 bases in between. CDR1 MNHEY and CDR2 SVGAGI come from the germline V gene. This CDR3 has 15 amino acids.

The genes are TRBV19 and TRBJ1-5, with 7 bases lining up with TRBD1. The germline gives CDR1 LNHDA, CDR2 SQIVND (reference sequence). V shed 5 bases and J 4 bases; nucleotides not matched to a gene: 8. This CDR3 has 15 amino acids. The CDR3 reads CASSPRDSNNQPQHF. The CDR3 DNA reads TGTGCCAGTAGTCCGCGGGACAGCAATAATCAGCCCCAGCATTTT.

The chain couples TRBV6-6 to TRBJ2-6; D is unclear. Deletions cut 1 base from V and 1 base from J, with 2 bases between. CDR3 length: 14 residues. Germline values: CDR1 MNHNY, CDR2 SVGAGI (reference sequence). This CDR3 reads CASSYLSGANVLTF. DNA of the CDR3: TGTGCCAGCAGTTACTTATCTGGGGCCAACGTCCTGACTTTC.

The chain employs TRBV6-1 and TRBJ1-2, with D maybe TRBD1 (5 bases). The CDR3 has 13 amino acids. Germline V gene lookup returns CDR1 MNHNS and CDR2 SASEGT. The V and J ends lost 5 bases and 8 bases respectively, with 15 bases between them. The CDR3 protein is CASSPEAGLGYTF. The CDR3 nucleotides read TGTGCCAGCAGTCCCGAGGCAGGGTTAGGCTACACCTTC.

The rearrangement links TRBV5-5 to TRBJ1-6; the match to TRBD1 covers 9 bases. V trimming: 4 bases; J trimming: 2 bases; junction bases outside the gene matches: 7. Germline V gene lookup returns CDR1 SGHKS and CDR2 YYEKEE (reference sequence). CDR3 length: 17 residues. The CDR3 is CASSTGQGIPYNSPLHF. CDR3 DNA sequence: TGTGCCAGCAGCACCGGACAGGGGATACCCTATAATTCACCCCTCCACTTT.

The rearrangement joins TRBV29-1 to TRBJ1-2; D is ambiguous. Germline V gives CDR1 SQVTM, CDR2 ANQGSEA. This CDR3 contains 11 residues. V gave up 4 bases and J gave up 6 bases, with 9 bases separating them. The CDR3 protein is CSVGSADGYTF. CDR3 sequence (DNA): TGCAGCGTTGGATCTGCGGATGGCTACACCTTC.